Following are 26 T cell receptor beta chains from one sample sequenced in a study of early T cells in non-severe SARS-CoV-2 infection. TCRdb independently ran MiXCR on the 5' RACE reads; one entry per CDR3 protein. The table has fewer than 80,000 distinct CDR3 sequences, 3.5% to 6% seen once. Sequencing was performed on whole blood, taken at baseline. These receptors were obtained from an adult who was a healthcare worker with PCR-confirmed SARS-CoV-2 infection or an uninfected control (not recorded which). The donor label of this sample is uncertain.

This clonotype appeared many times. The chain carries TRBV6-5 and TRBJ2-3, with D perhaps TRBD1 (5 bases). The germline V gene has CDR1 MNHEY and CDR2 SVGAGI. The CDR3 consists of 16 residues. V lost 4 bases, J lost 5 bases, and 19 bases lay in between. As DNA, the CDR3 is TGTGCCAGCAGTTCTGTCAGGGTAGAACGAAAAGATACGCAGTATTTT. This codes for CASSSVRVERKDTQYF.

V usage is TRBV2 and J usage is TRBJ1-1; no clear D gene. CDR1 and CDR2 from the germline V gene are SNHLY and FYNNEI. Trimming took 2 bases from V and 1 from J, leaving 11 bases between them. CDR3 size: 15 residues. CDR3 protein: CASSEMAQRNTEAFF. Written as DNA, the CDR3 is TGTGCCAGCAGTGAAATGGCACAGAGGAACACTGAAGCTTTCTTT.

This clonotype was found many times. The CDR3 loop reads CASSAGAVPYEQYF. CDR3 DNA: TGTGCCAGCTCCGCGGGGGCCGTACCCTACGAGCAGTACTTC. V usage is TRBV5-5 and J usage is TRBJ2-7, with D maybe TRBD2 (7 bases). The germline V gene has CDR1 SGHKS and CDR2 YYEKEE (reference sequence). V was shortened by 7 bases and J by 2 bases, with 16 bases between the two germline ends. This CDR3 has 14 amino acids.

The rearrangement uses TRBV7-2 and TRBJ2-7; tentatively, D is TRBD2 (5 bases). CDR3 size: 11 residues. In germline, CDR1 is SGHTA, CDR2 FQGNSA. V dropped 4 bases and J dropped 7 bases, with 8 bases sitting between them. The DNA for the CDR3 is TGTGCCAGCAGCTCCGGGAAGGAGCAGTACTTC. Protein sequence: CASSSGKEQYF.

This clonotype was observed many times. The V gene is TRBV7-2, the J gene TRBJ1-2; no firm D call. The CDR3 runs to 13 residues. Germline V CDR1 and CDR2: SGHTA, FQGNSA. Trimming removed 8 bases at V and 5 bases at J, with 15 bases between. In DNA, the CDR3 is TGTGCCAGCCGACACGCAGGAAAGTATGGCTACACCTTC. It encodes CASRHAGKYGYTF.

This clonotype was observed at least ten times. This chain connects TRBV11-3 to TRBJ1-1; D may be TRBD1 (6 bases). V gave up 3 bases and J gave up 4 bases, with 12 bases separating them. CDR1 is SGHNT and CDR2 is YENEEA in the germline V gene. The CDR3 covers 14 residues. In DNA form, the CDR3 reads TGTGCCAGCAGCTTGAGGGGCAGGGGCACTGAAGCTTTCTTT. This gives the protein CASSLRGRGTEAFF.

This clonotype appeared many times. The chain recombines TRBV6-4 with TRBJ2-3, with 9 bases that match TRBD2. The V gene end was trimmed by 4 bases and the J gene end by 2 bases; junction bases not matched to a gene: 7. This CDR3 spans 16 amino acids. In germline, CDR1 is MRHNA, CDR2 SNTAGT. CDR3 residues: CASSGSSGEHTDTQYF. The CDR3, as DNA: TGTGCCAGCAGTGGGTCTAGCGGGGAACACACAGATACGCAGTATTTT.

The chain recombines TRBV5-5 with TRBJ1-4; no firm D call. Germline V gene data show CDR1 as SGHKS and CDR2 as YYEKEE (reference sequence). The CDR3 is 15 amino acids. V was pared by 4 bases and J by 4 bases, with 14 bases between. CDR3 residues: CASSPGGRYNEKLFF. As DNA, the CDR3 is TGTGCCAGCAGCCCAGGTGGGAGGTATAATGAAAAACTGTTTTTT.

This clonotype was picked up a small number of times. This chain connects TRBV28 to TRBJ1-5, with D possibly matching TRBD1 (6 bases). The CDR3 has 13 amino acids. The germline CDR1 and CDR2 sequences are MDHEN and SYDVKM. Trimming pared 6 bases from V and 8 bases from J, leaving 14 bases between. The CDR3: CASSRQEGKPQHF. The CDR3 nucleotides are TGTGCCAGCAGCCGACAGGAGGGAAAGCCCCAGCATTTT.

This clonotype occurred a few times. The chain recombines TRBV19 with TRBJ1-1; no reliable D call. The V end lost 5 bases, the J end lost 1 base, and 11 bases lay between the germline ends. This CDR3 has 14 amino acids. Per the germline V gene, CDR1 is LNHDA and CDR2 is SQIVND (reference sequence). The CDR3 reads CASSPRKGNTEAFF. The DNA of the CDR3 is TGTGCCAGTAGTCCAAGGAAAGGGAACACTGAAGCTTTCTTT.

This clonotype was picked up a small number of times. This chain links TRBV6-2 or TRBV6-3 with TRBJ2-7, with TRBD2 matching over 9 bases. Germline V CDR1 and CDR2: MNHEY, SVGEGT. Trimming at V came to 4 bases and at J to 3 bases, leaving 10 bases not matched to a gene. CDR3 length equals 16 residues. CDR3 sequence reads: CASSLGLAEGNYEQYF. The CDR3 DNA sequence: TGTGCCAGCAGTTTGGGACTAGCTGAAGGAAACTACGAGCAGTACTTC.

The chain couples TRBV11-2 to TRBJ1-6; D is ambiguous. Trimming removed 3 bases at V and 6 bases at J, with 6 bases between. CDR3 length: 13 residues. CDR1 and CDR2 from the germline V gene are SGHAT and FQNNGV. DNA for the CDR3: TGTGCCAGCAGCTTGTCCGCTAATTCACCCCTCCACTTT. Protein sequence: CASSLSANSPLHF.

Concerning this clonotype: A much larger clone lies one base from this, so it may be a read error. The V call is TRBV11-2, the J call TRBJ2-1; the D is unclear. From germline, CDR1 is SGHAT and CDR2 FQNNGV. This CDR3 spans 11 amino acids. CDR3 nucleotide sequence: TGTGCCAGCAGCTTAGATGGCTTCCAGTCCTTC. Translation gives CASSLDGFQSF. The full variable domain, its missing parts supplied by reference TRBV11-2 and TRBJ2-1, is EAGVAQSPRYKIIEKRQSVAFWCNPISGHATLYWYQQILGQGPKLLIQFQNNGVVDDSQLPKDRFSAERLKGVDSTLKIQPAKLEDSAVYLCASSLDGFQSFGPGTRLTVL.

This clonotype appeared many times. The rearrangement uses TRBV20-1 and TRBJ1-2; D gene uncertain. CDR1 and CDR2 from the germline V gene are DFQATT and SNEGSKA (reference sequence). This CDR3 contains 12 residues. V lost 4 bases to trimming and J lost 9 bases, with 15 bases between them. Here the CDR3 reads CSAKGPEVSYTF. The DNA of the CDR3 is TGCAGTGCTAAAGGACCGGAAGTCAGCTACACCTTC.

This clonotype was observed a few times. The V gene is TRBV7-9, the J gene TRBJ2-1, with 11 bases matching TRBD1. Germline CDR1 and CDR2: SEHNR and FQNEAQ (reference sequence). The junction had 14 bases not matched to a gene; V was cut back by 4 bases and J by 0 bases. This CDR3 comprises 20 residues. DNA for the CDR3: TGTGCCAGCAGCTCACTCACCGGGACAGGGGGAATGGGCTCCTACAATGAGCAGTTCTTC. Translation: CASSSLTGTGGMGSYNEQFF. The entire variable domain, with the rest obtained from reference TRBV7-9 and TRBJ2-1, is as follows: DTGVSQNPRHKITKRGQNVTFRCDPISEHNRLYWYRQTLGQGPEFLTYFQNEAQLEKSRLLSDRFSAERPKGSFSTLEIQRTEQGDSAMYLCASSSLTGTGGMGSYNEQFFGPGTRLTVL.

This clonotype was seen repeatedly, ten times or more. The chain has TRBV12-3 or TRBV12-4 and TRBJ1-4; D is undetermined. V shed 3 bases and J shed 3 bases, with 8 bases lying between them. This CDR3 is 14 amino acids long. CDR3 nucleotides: TGTGCCAGCAGTTTGCGTCACCCTAATGAAAAACTGTTTTTT. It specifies CASSLRHPNEKLFF.

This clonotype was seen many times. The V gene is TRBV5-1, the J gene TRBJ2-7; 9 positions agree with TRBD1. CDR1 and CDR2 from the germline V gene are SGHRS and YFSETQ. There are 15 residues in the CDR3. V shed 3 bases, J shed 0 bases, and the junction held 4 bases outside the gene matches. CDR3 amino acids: CASSSRDRVSYEQYF. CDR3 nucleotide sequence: TGCGCCAGCAGCTCCCGGGACAGGGTCTCCTACGAGCAGTACTTC.

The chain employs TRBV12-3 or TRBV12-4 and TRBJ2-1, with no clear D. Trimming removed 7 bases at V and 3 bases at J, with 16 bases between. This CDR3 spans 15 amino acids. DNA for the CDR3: TGTGCCAGCACCGAAACTGGTTCCCGCTACAATGAGCAGTTCTTC. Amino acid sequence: CASTETGSRYNEQFF.

The CDR3 DNA sequence: TGTGCCAGCAGCCAAGTTGCAGCCCCCAGCACTGAAGCTTTCTTT. This codes for CASSQVAAPSTEAFF. The chain employs TRBV3-1 and TRBJ1-1; D unclear. Germline CDR1 is LGHDT and CDR2 is YNNKEL (reference sequence). The CDR3 has 15 residues. V was clipped by 1 base and J by 4 bases, with 13 bases between them.

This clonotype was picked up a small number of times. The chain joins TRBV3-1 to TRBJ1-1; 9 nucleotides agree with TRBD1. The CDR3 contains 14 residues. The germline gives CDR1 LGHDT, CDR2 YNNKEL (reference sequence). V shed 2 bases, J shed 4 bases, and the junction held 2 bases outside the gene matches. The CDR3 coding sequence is TGTGCCAGCAGCCAAATGGACAGGGGCACTGAAGCTTTCTTT. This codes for CASSQMDRGTEAFF. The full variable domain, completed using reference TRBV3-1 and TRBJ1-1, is DTAVSQTPKYLVTQMGNDKSIKCEQNLGHDTMYWYKQDSKKFLKIMFSYNNKELIINETVPNRFSPKSPDKAHLNLHINSLELGDSAVYFCASSQMDRGTEAFFGQGTRLTVV.

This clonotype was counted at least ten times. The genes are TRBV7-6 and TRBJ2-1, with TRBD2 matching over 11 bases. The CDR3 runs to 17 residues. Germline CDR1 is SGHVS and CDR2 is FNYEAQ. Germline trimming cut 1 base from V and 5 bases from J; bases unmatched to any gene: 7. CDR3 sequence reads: CASSLDLGLAVNNEQFF. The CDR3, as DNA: TGTGCCAGCAGCTTAGATTTGGGACTAGCGGTTAACAATGAGCAGTTCTTC. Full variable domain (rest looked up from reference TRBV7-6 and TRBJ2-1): GAGVSQSPRYKVTKRGQDVALRCDPISGHVSLYWYRQALGQGPEFLTYFNYEAQQDKSGLPNDRFSAERPEGSISTLTIQRTEQRDSAMYRCASSLDLGLAVNNEQFFGPGTRLTVL.

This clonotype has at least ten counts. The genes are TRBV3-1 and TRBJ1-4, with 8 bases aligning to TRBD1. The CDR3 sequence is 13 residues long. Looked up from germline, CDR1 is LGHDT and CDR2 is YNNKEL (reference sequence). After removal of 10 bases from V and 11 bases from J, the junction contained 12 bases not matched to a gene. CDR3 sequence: CATGGQANTKLFF. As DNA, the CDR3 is TGTGCCACCGGGGGACAGGCTAATACCAAACTGTTTTTT.

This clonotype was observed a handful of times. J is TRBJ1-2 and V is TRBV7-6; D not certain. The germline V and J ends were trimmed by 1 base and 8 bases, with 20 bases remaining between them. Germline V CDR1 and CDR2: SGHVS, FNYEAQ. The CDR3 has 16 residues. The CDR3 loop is CASSLGVSISLSGYTF. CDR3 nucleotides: TGTGCCAGCAGCTTAGGGGTCAGCATCTCCCTGAGCGGCTACACCTTC.

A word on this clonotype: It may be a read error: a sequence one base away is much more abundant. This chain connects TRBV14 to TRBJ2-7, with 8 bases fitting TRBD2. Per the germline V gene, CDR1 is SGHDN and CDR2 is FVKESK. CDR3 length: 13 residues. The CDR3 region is CASSVGGAYEHYF. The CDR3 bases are TGTGCCAGCAGCGTCGGGGGGGCCTACGAGCATTACTTC.

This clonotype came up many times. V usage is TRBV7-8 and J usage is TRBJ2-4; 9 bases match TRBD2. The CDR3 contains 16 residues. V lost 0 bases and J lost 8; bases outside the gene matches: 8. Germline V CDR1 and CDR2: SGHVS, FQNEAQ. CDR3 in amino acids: CASSLAQRGATDIQYF. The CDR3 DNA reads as TGTGCCAGCAGCTTAGCCCAGCGGGGGGCCACTGACATTCAGTACTTC.

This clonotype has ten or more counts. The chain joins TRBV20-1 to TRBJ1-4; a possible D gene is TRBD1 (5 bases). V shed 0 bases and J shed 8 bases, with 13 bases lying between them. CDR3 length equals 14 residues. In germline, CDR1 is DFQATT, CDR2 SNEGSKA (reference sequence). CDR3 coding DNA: TGCAGTGCTAGAGACTCGGGGGGTGGGGAAAAACTGTTTTTT. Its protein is CSARDSGGGEKLFF.